This is a list of T cell receptor beta chains from one sample in a study of blood T cell repertoires in COVID-19. Repertoires were generated with immunoSEQ multiplex PCR, while TCRdb's copy carries only in-frame clones and drops some. This table holds fewer than 150,000 clones, about 90% found once. Sequencing was performed on peripheral blood. The receptors were sampled from a woman aged 45-65 years who had recovered from COVID-19. CDR3s include the opening cysteine and the closing phenylalanine or tryptophan. Each record gives: D gene, V gene, J gene, clone size, CDR3 DNA, CDR3 protein. D genes are given only for firm matches. Size is stated for part of the rows, as once, few or many counts, or as a class when the clone is expanded.

D gene: TRBD2
V gene: TRBV7-8
J gene: TRBJ2-1
clone size: few
CDR3 DNA: TGTGCCAGCAGACTAGCGGGGACCAATGAGCAGTTCTTC
CDR3 protein: CASRLAGTNEQFF

D gene: .
V gene: TRBV11-2
J gene: TRBJ2-1
clone size: once
CDR3 DNA: TGTGCCAGCAGCTTAGGATTGCGGGGCAATGAGCAGTTCTTC
CDR3 protein: CASSLGLRGNEQFF

D gene: TRBD1
V gene: TRBV4-3
J gene: TRBJ1-3
clone size: .
CDR3 DNA: TGCGCCAGCAGCCAACAACACAGGGGTTCTGGAAACACCATATATTTT
CDR3 protein: CASSQQHRGSGNTIYF

D gene: TRBD1
V gene: TRBV7-3
J gene: TRBJ2-5
clone size: .
CDR3 DNA: TGTGCCAGCTCCAGGGGGCCCCAAGAGACCCAGTACTTC
CDR3 protein: CASSRGPQETQYF

D gene: TRBD1
V gene: TRBV18
J gene: TRBJ2-3
clone size: .
CDR3 DNA: TGTGCCAGCTCAACTGCAGGGGGCCGCACAGATACGCAGTATTTT
CDR3 protein: CASSTAGGRTDTQYF

D gene: TRBD1
V gene: TRBV5-1
J gene: TRBJ1-2
clone size: once
CDR3 DNA: TGCGCCAGCAGCTCCCGGACAGGGGTCGACTATGGCTACACCTTC
CDR3 protein: CASSSRTGVDYGYTF

D gene: .
V gene: TRBV7-2
J gene: TRBJ2-1
clone size: .
CDR3 DNA: TGTGCCAGCAGCCCCCGGTGGAGAGGCAACTACAATGAGCAGTTCTTC
CDR3 protein: CASSPRWRGNYNEQFF

D gene: TRBD2
V gene: TRBV18
J gene: TRBJ2-1
clone size: .
CDR3 DNA: TGTGCCAGCTCACCCTACACTAGCGGGAGCTCCTACAATGAGCAGTTCTTC
CDR3 protein: CASSPYTSGSSYNEQFF

D gene: TRBD1
V gene: TRBV7-8
J gene: TRBJ1-2
clone size: .
CDR3 DNA: TGTGCCAGCAGCACCAACAGGGGAGGCTACACCTTC
CDR3 protein: CASSTNRGGYTF

D gene: .
V gene: TRBV7-2
J gene: TRBJ2-3
clone size: .
CDR3 DNA: TGTGCCAGCAGCTTAAACGGGGTCACAGATACGCAGTATTTT
CDR3 protein: CASSLNGVTDTQYF

D gene: TRBD1
V gene: TRBV19
J gene: TRBJ2-7
clone size: .
CDR3 DNA: TGTGCCAGTACCCACCCCGGACAGGGTATCAACGAGCAGTACTTC
CDR3 protein: CASTHPGQGINEQYF

D gene: .
V gene: TRBV24-1
J gene: TRBJ2-1
clone size: once
CDR3 DNA: TGTGCCACCAGTGATCCTTCCAGAGGAAATGAGCAGTTCTTC
CDR3 protein: CATSDPSRGNEQFF

D gene: .
V gene: TRBV9
J gene: TRBJ1-5
clone size: .
CDR3 DNA: TGTGCCAGCAGCGTATCAGGACAGCGCAATCAGCCCCAGCATTTT
CDR3 protein: CASSVSGQRNQPQHF

D gene: .
V gene: TRBV3-1/TRBV3-2
J gene: TRBJ2-7
clone size: .
CDR3 DNA: TGTGCCAGCAGCCTAAGACAGGTCGGGTACGAGCAGTACTTC
CDR3 protein: CASSLRQVGYEQYF

D gene: TRBD2
V gene: TRBV10-2
J gene: TRBJ2-2
clone size: .
CDR3 DNA: TGCGCCAGCCAAGCGGGGGGGTACACCGGGGAGCTGTTTTTT
CDR3 protein: CASQAGGYTGELFF

D gene: TRBD1
V gene: TRBV5-5
J gene: TRBJ1-1
clone size: .
CDR3 DNA: TGTGCCAGCAGCAAGGACAGGGGCGGAGGAGCTGAAGCTTTCTTT
CDR3 protein: CASSKDRGGGAEAFF

D gene: TRBD1
V gene: TRBV5-1
J gene: TRBJ2-7
clone size: .
CDR3 DNA: TGCGCCAGCAGCTTGTACGACAGGGGAACGTACGAGCAGTACTTC
CDR3 protein: CASSLYDRGTYEQYF

D gene: TRBD1
V gene: TRBV7-2
J gene: TRBJ2-7
clone size: .
CDR3 DNA: TGTGCCAGCAGCTTACGGACAGGGGGCGATTCCCGGTACTACGAGCAGTACTTC
CDR3 protein: CASSLRTGGDSRYYEQYF

D gene: .
V gene: TRBV7-2
J gene: TRBJ2-5
clone size: .
CDR3 DNA: TGTGCCAGCAGCCGGCGGAGTGGGGGCCGGGAAGAGACCCAGTACTTC
CDR3 protein: CASSRRSGGREETQYF

D gene: .
V gene: TRBV19
J gene: TRBJ1-5
clone size: .
CDR3 DNA: TGTGCCAGTAGTATAGACGGACAAGCTTCTTGGCCCCAGCATTTT
CDR3 protein: CASSIDGQASWPQHF

D gene: .
V gene: TRBV18
J gene: TRBJ1-1
clone size: .
CDR3 DNA: TGTGCCAGCTCACCATACCGCCACAGGGAGGGCACTGAAGCTTTCTTT
CDR3 protein: CASSPYRHREGTEAFF

D gene: .
V gene: TRBV29-1
J gene: TRBJ2-7
clone size: .
CDR3 DNA: TGCAGCGTTGGCCGTGGTGTTGGGGGCCACGAGCAGTACTTC
CDR3 protein: CSVGRGVGGHEQYF

D gene: .
V gene: TRBV24-1
J gene: TRBJ2-7
clone size: .
CDR3 DNA: TGTGCCACCAGTGACCCAGGGGGGCAACCCTACGAGCAGTACTTC
CDR3 protein: CATSDPGGQPYEQYF

D gene: .
V gene: TRBV3-1/TRBV3-2
J gene: TRBJ1-2
clone size: .
CDR3 DNA: TGTGCCAGCAGCCAAGCCCAGATCGGGGGTGGCTACACCTTC
CDR3 protein: CASSQAQIGGGYTF

D gene: .
V gene: TRBV15
J gene: TRBJ2-5
clone size: .
CDR3 DNA: TGTGCCACCAGCACAGGGCCCTCAGAGACCCAGTACTTC
CDR3 protein: CATSTGPSETQYF

D gene: TRBD1
V gene: TRBV30
J gene: TRBJ1-5
clone size: .
CDR3 DNA: TGTGCCTGGAACACCGGGACAGGGCCCTTGGGCAATCAGCCCCAGCATTTT
CDR3 protein: CAWNTGTGPLGNQPQHF

D gene: .
V gene: TRBV18
J gene: TRBJ1-1
clone size: .
CDR3 DNA: TGTGCCAGCTCACCAATTGGAGGGGCGGATGAAGCTTTCTTT
CDR3 protein: CASSPIGGADEAFF

D gene: TRBD2
V gene: TRBV4-2
J gene: TRBJ2-3
clone size: .
CDR3 DNA: TGTGCCAGCAGCCAAGATCCGGGACTAGCGGGGGGTCGGCTGTCTTTGGGCACAGATACGCAGTATTTT
CDR3 protein: CASSQDPGLAGGRLSLGTDTQYF

D gene: .
V gene: TRBV5-5
J gene: TRBJ2-7
clone size: .
CDR3 DNA: TGTGCCAGCGGGAGGAGTTACGAGCAGTACTTC
CDR3 protein: CASGRSYEQYF

D gene: TRBD2
V gene: TRBV5-1
J gene: TRBJ2-5
clone size: .
CDR3 DNA: TGCGCCAGCAGCTTGGATGGCGGGGGGCAACAAGAGACCCAGTACTTC
CDR3 protein: CASSLDGGGQQETQYF

D gene: TRBD1
V gene: TRBV5-5
J gene: TRBJ2-7
clone size: .
CDR3 DNA: TGTGCCAGCAGCTTTGGACAGGGAAAATACGAGCAGTACTTC
CDR3 protein: CASSFGQGKYEQYF

D gene: TRBD2
V gene: TRBV6-5
J gene: TRBJ2-1
clone size: .
CDR3 DNA: TGTGCCAGCAGTTACTTGGCGGGGGGCCGGGAGGAGCAGTTCTTC
CDR3 protein: CASSYLAGGREEQFF

D gene: .
V gene: TRBV11-3
J gene: TRBJ2-2
clone size: .
CDR3 DNA: TGTGCCAGCAGCTTTTATACGGCGGCCGGGGAGCTGTTTTTT
CDR3 protein: CASSFYTAAGELFF

D gene: .
V gene: TRBV28
J gene: TRBJ1-6
clone size: once
CDR3 DNA: TGTGCCAGCATAGGAGGGAATTCACCCCTCCACTTT
CDR3 protein: CASIGGNSPLHF

D gene: .
V gene: TRBV5-4
J gene: TRBJ2-6
clone size: .
CDR3 DNA: TGTGCCAGCAGCTTGAAGGGGTCTGGGGCCAACGTCCTGACTTTC
CDR3 protein: CASSLKGSGANVLTF

D gene: .
V gene: TRBV7-9
J gene: TRBJ1-2
clone size: .
CDR3 DNA: TGTGCCAGCAGCTTAGAGAGGGATGGAAACTATGGCTACACCTTC
CDR3 protein: CASSLERDGNYGYTF

D gene: .
V gene: TRBV7-9
J gene: TRBJ1-2
clone size: .
CDR3 DNA: TGTGCCAGCAGCGGCCAATACTATGGCTACACCTTC
CDR3 protein: CASSGQYYGYTF

D gene: TRBD1
V gene: TRBV7-9
J gene: TRBJ1-2
clone size: .
CDR3 DNA: TGTGCCAGCAGCCACAGGGACAGGGATGGCTACACCTTC
CDR3 protein: CASSHRDRDGYTF

D gene: TRBD1
V gene: TRBV28
J gene: TRBJ2-7
clone size: .
CDR3 DNA: TGTGCCACCGGGACAGGGAGAACGACCTACGAGCAGTACTTC
CDR3 protein: CATGTGRTTYEQYF

D gene: .
V gene: TRBV11-3
J gene: TRBJ1-3
clone size: .
CDR3 DNA: TGTGCCAGCAGCCATACAAGAAACACCATATATTTT
CDR3 protein: CASSHTRNTIYF

D gene: TRBD2
V gene: TRBV5-1
J gene: TRBJ2-7
clone size: .
CDR3 DNA: TGCGCCAGCAGCTCTAGACCCACTAGCGAGAGCTCCTACGAGCAGTACTTC
CDR3 protein: CASSSRPTSESSYEQYF

D gene: TRBD1
V gene: TRBV10-2
J gene: TRBJ1-1
clone size: .
CDR3 DNA: TGCGCCAGCACGATGGGACAGGGGAGGACTGAAGCTTTCTTT
CDR3 protein: CASTMGQGRTEAFF

D gene: TRBD1
V gene: TRBV18
J gene: TRBJ1-1
clone size: once
CDR3 DNA: TGTGCCAGCTCACCACGTACAACCCGAAGGACAGGGGGAGGATGGACTGAAGCTTTCTTT
CDR3 protein: CASSPRTTRRTGGGWTEAFF

D gene: TRBD2
V gene: TRBV4-1
J gene: TRBJ2-4
clone size: once
CDR3 DNA: TGCGCCAGCAGCTACCCAGCGGGGGGGCCGGTATACATTCAGTACTTC
CDR3 protein: CASSYPAGGPVYIQYF

D gene: .
V gene: TRBV24-1
J gene: TRBJ2-2
clone size: .
CDR3 DNA: TGTGCCACCAGCCCGACAGATGAGAACACCGGGGAGCTGTTTTTT
CDR3 protein: CATSPTDENTGELFF

D gene: .
V gene: TRBV19
J gene: TRBJ1-4
clone size: .
CDR3 DNA: TGTGCCAGTAGTATTAGCAGGGGCCTTATAGGTGAAAAACTGTTTTTT
CDR3 protein: CASSISRGLIGEKLFF

D gene: TRBD1
V gene: TRBV5-1
J gene: TRBJ2-3
clone size: .
CDR3 DNA: TGCGCCAGCAGCTTACAGGGGTTTGGCACAGATACGCAGTATTTT
CDR3 protein: CASSLQGFGTDTQYF

D gene: TRBD1
V gene: TRBV30
J gene: TRBJ2-3
clone size: .
CDR3 DNA: TGTGCCTGGAGTGGATTGCCAGGAACAGGGGGCGGGTGGACTGCTAGCACAGATACGCAGTATTTT
CDR3 protein: CAWSGLPGTGGGWTASTDTQYF

D gene: TRBD1
V gene: TRBV6-2/TRBV6-3
J gene: TRBJ1-6
clone size: .
CDR3 DNA: TGTGCCAGCAGTTCCGGGACAGGGATCTCACCCCTCCACTTT
CDR3 protein: CASSSGTGISPLHF

D gene: .
V gene: TRBV2
J gene: TRBJ1-5
clone size: .
CDR3 DNA: TGTGCCAGCAGCGCGTCGAGGGGGACTAGCAATCAGCCCCAGCATTTT
CDR3 protein: CASSASRGTSNQPQHF

D gene: TRBD1
V gene: TRBV10-3
J gene: TRBJ1-1
clone size: .
CDR3 DNA: TGTGCCATCAGTGGGGGACAGGTCGCCAGGGACACTGAAGCTTTCTTT
CDR3 protein: CAISGGQVARDTEAFF

D gene: .
V gene: TRBV7-2
J gene: TRBJ2-1
clone size: .
CDR3 DNA: TGTGCCAGCAGTCGTGTATCAGTCGGCAGGGAAAATGAGCAGTTCTTC
CDR3 protein: CASSRVSVGRENEQFF

D gene: .
V gene: TRBV21-1
J gene: TRBJ1-2
clone size: .
CDR3 DNA: TGTGCCAGCAGCAAAATAGGGGCGTCTCTGGACTACACCTTC
CDR3 protein: CASSKIGASLDYTF

D gene: TRBD1
V gene: TRBV28
J gene: TRBJ2-3
clone size: .
CDR3 DNA: TGTGCCAGCAGCACCCCCTACGGGACAGGGGACACAGATACGCAGTATTTT
CDR3 protein: CASSTPYGTGDTDTQYF

D gene: TRBD1
V gene: TRBV4-1
J gene: TRBJ1-4
clone size: .
CDR3 DNA: TGCGCCAGCAGCCAAGGAAACAGGGGTCCTGAAAAACTGTTTTTT
CDR3 protein: CASSQGNRGPEKLFF